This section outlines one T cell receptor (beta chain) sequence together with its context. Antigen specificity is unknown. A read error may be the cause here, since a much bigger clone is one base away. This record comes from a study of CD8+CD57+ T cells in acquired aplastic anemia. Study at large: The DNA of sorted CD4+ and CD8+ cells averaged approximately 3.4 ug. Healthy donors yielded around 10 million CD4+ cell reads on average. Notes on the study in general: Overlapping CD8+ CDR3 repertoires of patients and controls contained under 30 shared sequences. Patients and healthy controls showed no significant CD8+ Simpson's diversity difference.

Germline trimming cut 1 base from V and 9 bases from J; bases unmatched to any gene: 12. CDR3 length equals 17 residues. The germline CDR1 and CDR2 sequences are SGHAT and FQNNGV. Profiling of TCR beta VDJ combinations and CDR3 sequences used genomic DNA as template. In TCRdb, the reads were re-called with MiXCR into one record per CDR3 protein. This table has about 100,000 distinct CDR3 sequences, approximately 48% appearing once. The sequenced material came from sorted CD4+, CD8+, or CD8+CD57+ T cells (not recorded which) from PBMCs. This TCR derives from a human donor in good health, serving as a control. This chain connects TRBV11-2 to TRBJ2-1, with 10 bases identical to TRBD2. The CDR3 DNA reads TGTGCCAGCAGCTTAGGGTATGAGCGGGGGGGCTCTAGTGAGCAGTTCTTC. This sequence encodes CASSLGYERGGSSEQFF.